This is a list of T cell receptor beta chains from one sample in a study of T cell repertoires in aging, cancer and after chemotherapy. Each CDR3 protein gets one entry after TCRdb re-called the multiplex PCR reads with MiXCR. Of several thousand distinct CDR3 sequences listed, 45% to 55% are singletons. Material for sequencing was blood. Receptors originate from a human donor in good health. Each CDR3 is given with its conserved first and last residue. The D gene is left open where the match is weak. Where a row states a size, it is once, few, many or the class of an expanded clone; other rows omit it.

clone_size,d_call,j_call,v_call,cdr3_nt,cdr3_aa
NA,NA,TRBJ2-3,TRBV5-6,TGTGCCAGCAGCTCCCACTGGACCGGTACAGATACGCAGTATTTT,CASSSHWTGTDTQYF
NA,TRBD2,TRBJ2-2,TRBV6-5,TGTGCCAGCAGGAGAATGGCAGGGCTAGCGGGAGGAACCGGGGAGCTGTTTTTT,CASRRMAGLAGGTGELFF
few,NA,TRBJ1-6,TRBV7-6,TGTGCCAGCAGCCCAGGTGTTACCTATAATTCACCCCTCCACTTT,CASSPGVTYNSPLHF
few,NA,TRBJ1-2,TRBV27,TGTGCCAGCAGTGGGGGTGGGGGCCTCGGTGGCTACACCTTC,CASSGGGGLGGYTF
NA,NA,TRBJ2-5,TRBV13,TGTGCCAGCAGCGCAACTTCATACGGAGATAAGTACTTC,CASSATSYGDKYF
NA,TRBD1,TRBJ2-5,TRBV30,TGTGCCTGGAGGGTCAGAGGACAGGGCCGAGAGACCCAGTACTTC,CAWRVRGQGRETQYF
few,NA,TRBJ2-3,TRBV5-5,TGTGCCAGCAGCTTTGGCGGGAGCACAGATACGCAGTATTTT,CASSFGGSTDTQYF
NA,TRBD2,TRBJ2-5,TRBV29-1,TGCAGCGTCGAACGGGGGGGCGCGGAGACCCAGTACTTC,CSVERGGAETQYF
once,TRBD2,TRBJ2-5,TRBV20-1,TGCAGTGCTAGCATACTAGCGGGGGGTCGAGAGACCCAGTACTTC,CSASILAGGRETQYF
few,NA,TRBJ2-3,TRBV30,TGTGCCTGGAGTGTCGAGGGATCTTCGGTCGGGTATTTT,CAWSVEGSSVGYF
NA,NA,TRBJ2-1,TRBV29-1,TGCAGCGTTGAAGATCTTTTGGGGGAGCAGTTCTTC,CSVEDLLGEQFF
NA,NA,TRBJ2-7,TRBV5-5,TGTGCCAGCAGCTTGGCCAGCGGGCGTTCCTACGAGCAGTACTTC,CASSLASGRSYEQYF
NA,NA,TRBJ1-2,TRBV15,TGTGCCACCAGCAGCCGGGACACTAACTATGGCTACACCTTC,CATSSRDTNYGYTF
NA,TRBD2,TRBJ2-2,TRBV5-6,TGTGCCAGCATCGGGACTAGCGGGAGGGCTGGCACCGGGGAGCTGTTTTTT,CASIGTSGRAGTGELFF
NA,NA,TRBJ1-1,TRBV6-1,TGTGCCAGCAGCGGCATTAACACTGAAGCTTTCTTT,CASSGINTEAFF
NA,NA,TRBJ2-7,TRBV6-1,TGTGCCAGCAGGGATGGACTATCCGAGCAGTACTTC,CASRDGLSEQYF
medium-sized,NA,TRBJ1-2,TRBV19,TGTGCCAGTAGTATCGCGGGGGGCTACACCTTC,CASSIAGGYTF
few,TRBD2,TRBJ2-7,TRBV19,TGTGCCAGTAGTATAGTATCCAGCGGGAGCGTCTACGAGCAGTACTTC,CASSIVSSGSVYEQYF